This TCR beta chain is from a study of cytomegalovirus exposure and HLA in healthy donors. About the research overall: The early release's HLA-typed donors yielded 78 million or so unique TCRs.

A word on this clone: Its matching antigen is unknown.

Notes on the study in general: In an earlier analysis, most TCR beta V segments were productive about 87% or about 30% of the time. Listed as cytomegalovirus-associated were more than 150 TCR beta chains.

PCR amplification relied on 60 Vbeta primers (plus 13 Jbeta primers). TCRdb's table, derived via immunoSEQ multiplex PCR, lists solely in-frame clones and lacks some. This table holds around 100,000 clones, roughly 70% found once. V lost 5 bases, J lost 4 bases, and 7 bases stayed unmatched. Germline CDR1 reads SNHLY; CDR2 reads FYNNEI. This CDR3 comprises 15 residues. This sequence joins TRBV2 and TRBJ1-2; 10 positions match TRBD1. The specimen sequenced was PBMCs. This receptor was identified in a woman in her twenties or thirties in good health and CMV-seronegative. CDR3 coding DNA: TGTGCCAGCAGTTATGGGACAGGGGATTTCTATGGCTACACCTTC. Translated, it gives CASSYGTGDFYGYTF.